Below, 13 T cell receptor beta chains from the same sample are listed, as sequenced in a study of cytomegalovirus exposure and HLA in healthy donors. The PCR had 60 Vbeta and 13 Jbeta primers. The table came from immunoSEQ multiplex PCR; TCRdb's copy has only in-frame clones and leaves some out. The sample holds 150,000 to 200,000 clones, about nine tenths seen once. Sequencing input: PBMCs. The receptors were sampled from a boy aged 2 to 10 in good health and CMV-seronegative.

J is TRBJ2-1 and V is TRBV6-1; tentative D call: TRBD2 (6 bases). The length of the CDR3 is 12 residues. The V and J ends lost 1 base and 15 bases respectively, with 13 bases between them. Germline CDR1 MNHNS, CDR2 SASEGT. In DNA, the CDR3 is TGTGCCAGCAGTGAAGGGATGGGGAGGCTGTTCTTC. Protein: CASSEGMGRLFF.

The J gene is TRBJ1-6, the V gene TRBV11-2; 9 bases are shared with TRBD1. With 6 bases clipped from V and 7 bases from J, the junction kept 4 bases outside the gene matches. The CDR3 covers 14 residues. Looked up from germline, CDR1 is SGHAT and CDR2 is FQNNGV. This CDR3 reads CASSNGQGNSPLHF. Written as DNA, the CDR3 is TGTGCCAGCAGTAACGGACAGGGGAATTCACCCCTCCACTTT.

The chain combines TRBV19 with TRBJ1-2; 7 nucleotides line up with TRBD1. The CDR3 loop spans 14 amino acids. The V and J ends lost 7 bases and 8 bases, in that order; junction bases with no gene match: 13. Germline lookup yields CDR1 LNHDA and CDR2 SQIVND (reference sequence). This chain's CDR3 is CASNWQGVDTGYTF. The DNA of the CDR3 is TGTGCCAGTAATTGGCAGGGGGTCGACACGGGCTACACCTTC. Full variable domain (missing parts from reference TRBV19 and TRBJ1-2): DGGITQSPKYLFRKEGQNVTLSCEQNLNHDAMYWYRQDPGQGLRLIYYSQIVNDFQKGDIAEGYSVSREKKESFPLTVTSAQKNPTAFYLCASNWQGVDTGYTFGSGTRLTVV.

DNA of the CDR3: TGTGCCAGCAGTACCGGGGGGGAAGGCCAAGAGACCCAGTACTTC. Translation gives CASSTGGEGQETQYF. The rearrangement uses TRBV28 and TRBJ2-5; 8 nucleotides agree with TRBD2. There are 15 residues in the CDR3. Germline CDR1 MDHEN, CDR2 SYDVKM. The V segment lost 5 bases and the J segment 1 base; nucleotides outside the gene matches: 6.

V usage is TRBV7-9 and J usage is TRBJ2-7; 11 bases match TRBD1. Germline CDR1 reads SEHNR; CDR2 reads FQNEAQ (reference sequence). The CDR3 covers 15 residues. Germline trimming cut 0 bases from V and 2 bases from J; bases unmatched to any gene: 0. The CDR3 sequence: CASSLAGQGAYEQYF. The CDR3, as DNA: TGTGCCAGCAGCTTAGCGGGACAGGGGGCCTACGAGCAGTACTTC.

This chain joins TRBV5-1 and TRBJ2-7; D might be TRBD1 (6 bases). This CDR3 is built from 14 residues. CDR1 and CDR2 from the germline V gene are SGHRS and YFSETQ. Trimming took off 2 bases at V and 5 bases at J, with 14 bases between the two ends. As DNA, the CDR3 is TGCGCCAGCAGCTTAATACCAGGGGCCGACGAGCAGTACTTC. This sequence encodes CASSLIPGADEQYF.

The gene calls are TRBV7-9 and TRBJ2-5; perhaps TRBD2 as D (5 bases). TRBJ2-7 explains the end of the DNA better; the J call may be wrong. CDR1 SEHNR and CDR2 FQNEAQ come from the germline V gene (reference sequence). This CDR3 is built from 13 residues. As DNA, the CDR3 is TGTGCCAGCAGCCCAACGCTAGCAACCGAGCAGTACTTC. Protein: CASSPTLATEQYF.

A note on this clone: One junction end disagrees with the germline gene, perhaps due to a read error. This chain joins TRBV7-9 and TRBJ1-2; unclear D gene. There are 13 residues in the CDR3. CDR1 is SEHNR, CDR2 FQNEAQ, per germline (reference sequence). This CDR3 reads CSSSLASARGYTF. The CDR3 DNA follows: TGTTCCAGCAGCTTAGCGAGTGCTCGCGGCTACACCTTC.

The chain couples TRBV9 to TRBJ2-5; D might be TRBD1 (5 bases). Matching the DNA end better, TRBJ2-7 makes the J call doubtful. Germline CDR1 SGDLS, CDR2 YYNGEE. This CDR3 region has 14 residues. CDR3 sequence reads: CASSQTGESYEQYF. For the CDR3, the DNA is TGTGCCAGCAGCCAAACAGGAGAGTCCTACGAGCAGTACTTC.

V usage is TRBV11-2 and J usage is TRBJ1-1; no firm D call. CDR3 length: 13 amino acids. Germline lookup yields CDR1 SGHAT and CDR2 FQNNGV. Trimming took 4 bases from V and 1 from J, leaving 7 bases between them. The DNA of the CDR3 is TGTGCCAGCAGCTGGGCCCAGAACACTGAAGCTTTCTTT. Its translation: CASSWAQNTEAFF. Full variable domain (missing parts from reference TRBV11-2 and TRBJ1-1): EAGVAQSPRYKIIEKRQSVAFWCNPISGHATLYWYQQILGQGPKLLIQFQNNGVVDDSQLPKDRFSAERLKGVDSTLKIQPAKLEDSAVYLCASSWAQNTEAFFGQGTRLTVV.

This chain links TRBV28 with TRBJ1-4; no clear D. CDR1 is MDHEN and CDR2 is SYDVKM in the germline V gene. This CDR3 has 16 residues. Trimming took off 6 bases at V and 7 bases at J, with 21 bases between the two ends. This CDR3 reads CASSLLRGVIGEKLFF. Written as DNA, the CDR3 is TGTGCCAGCAGCCTATTGAGAGGAGTGATAGGTGAAAAACTGTTTTTT. Full variable domain (outside the CDR3, taken from reference TRBV28 and TRBJ1-4): DVKVTQSSRYLVKRTGEKVFLECVQDMDHENMFWYRQDPGLGLRLIYFSYDVKMKEKGDIPEGYSVSREKKERFSLILESASTNQTSMYLCASSLLRGVIGEKLFFGSGTQLSVL.

The chain carries TRBV30 and TRBJ2-7, with D perhaps matching TRBD1 (6 bases). The V end was cut by 0 bases, the J end by 4 bases, with 16 bases between. CDR3 length: 15 residues. Germline V gene lookup returns CDR1 GTSNPN and CDR2 SVGIG (reference sequence). Here the CDR3 reads CAWSVKGRGGYEQYF. CDR3 coding DNA: TGTGCCTGGAGTGTAAAGGGACGAGGGGGTTACGAGCAGTACTTC.

The chain joins TRBV7-9 to TRBJ2-1; tentative D call: TRBD1 (5 bases). The CDR3 runs to 15 residues. Germline loops: CDR1 SEHNR, CDR2 FQNEAQ (reference sequence). Deletions cut 5 bases from V and 6 bases from J, with 17 bases between. CDR3 sequence (DNA): TGTGCCAGCAGCGATCAGGGTCATAGGGGCAATGAGCAGTTCTTC. Its protein product is CASSDQGHRGNEQFF.